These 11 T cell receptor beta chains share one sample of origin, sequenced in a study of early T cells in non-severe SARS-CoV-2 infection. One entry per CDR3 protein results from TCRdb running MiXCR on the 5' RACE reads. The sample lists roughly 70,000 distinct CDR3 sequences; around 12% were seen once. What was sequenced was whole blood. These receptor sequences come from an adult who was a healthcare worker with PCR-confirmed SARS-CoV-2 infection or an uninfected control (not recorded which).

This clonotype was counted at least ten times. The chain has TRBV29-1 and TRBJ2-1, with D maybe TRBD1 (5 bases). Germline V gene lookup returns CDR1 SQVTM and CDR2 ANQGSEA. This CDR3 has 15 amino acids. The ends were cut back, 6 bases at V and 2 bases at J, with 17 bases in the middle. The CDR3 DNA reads TGCAGCGTCCCTTTCGTAGGGGCTACCTACAATGAGCAGTTCTTC. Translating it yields CSVPFVGATYNEQFF.

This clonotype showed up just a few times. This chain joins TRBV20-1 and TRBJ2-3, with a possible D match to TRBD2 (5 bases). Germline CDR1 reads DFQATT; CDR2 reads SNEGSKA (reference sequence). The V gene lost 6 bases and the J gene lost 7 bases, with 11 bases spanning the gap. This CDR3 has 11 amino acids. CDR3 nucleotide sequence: TGCAGTGCAGAGGGAGCAAATACGCAGTATTTT. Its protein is CSAEGANTQYF.

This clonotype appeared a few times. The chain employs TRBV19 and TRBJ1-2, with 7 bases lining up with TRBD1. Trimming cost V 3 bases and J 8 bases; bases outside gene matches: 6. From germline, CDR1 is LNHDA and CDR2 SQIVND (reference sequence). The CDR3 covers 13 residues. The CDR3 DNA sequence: TGTGCCAGTAGTATGACAGGGACCCAGGGCTACACCTTC. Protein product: CASSMTGTQGYTF.

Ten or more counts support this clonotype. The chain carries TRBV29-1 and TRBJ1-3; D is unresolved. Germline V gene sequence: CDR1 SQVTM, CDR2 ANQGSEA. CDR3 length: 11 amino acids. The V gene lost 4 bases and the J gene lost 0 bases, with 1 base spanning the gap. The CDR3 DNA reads TGCAGCGTTGGCTCTGGAAACACCATATATTTT. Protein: CSVGSGNTIYF.

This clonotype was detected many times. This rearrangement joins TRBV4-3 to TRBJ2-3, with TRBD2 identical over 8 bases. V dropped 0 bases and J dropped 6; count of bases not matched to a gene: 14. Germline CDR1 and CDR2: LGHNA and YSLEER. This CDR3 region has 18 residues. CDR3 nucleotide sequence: TGCGCCAGCAGCCAAGATCTTGTAAGCGGGGGCTCGACGGATACGCAGTATTTT. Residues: CASSQDLVSGGSTDTQYF.

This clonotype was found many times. The CDR3 here is CASSLQPSGRDNEQFF. The CDR3 bases are TGTGCCAGCAGCTTACAGCCTAGCGGGAGGGACAATGAGCAGTTCTTC. The chain links TRBV7-9 to TRBJ2-1; TRBD2 agrees at 12 bases. The CDR3 loop spans 16 amino acids. CDR1 is SEHNR, CDR2 FQNEAQ, per germline (reference sequence). J was trimmed by 5 bases and V by 2 bases; bases with no gene match: 4. The full variable domain, its missing parts supplied by reference TRBV7-9 and TRBJ2-1, is DTGVSQNPRHKITKRGQNVTFRCDPISEHNRLYWYRQTLGQGPEFLTYFQNEAQLEKSRLLSDRFSAERPKGSFSTLEIQRTEQGDSAMYLCASSLQPSGRDNEQFFGPGTRLTVL.

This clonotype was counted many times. The CDR3 nucleotides are TGTGCCAGCAGTTTGTCGGCCGGCGCGGACACTGAAGCTTTCTTT. This translates into CASSLSAGADTEAFF. J is TRBJ1-1 and V is TRBV28; D is undetermined. This CDR3 has 15 residues. Trimming stripped 3 bases from V and 3 bases from J, with 14 bases between. Germline CDR1 reads MDHEN; CDR2 reads SYDVKM. Full variable domain (outside the CDR3, taken from reference TRBV28 and TRBJ1-1): DVKVTQSSRYLVKRTGEKVFLECVQDMDHENMFWYRQDPGLGLRLIYFSYDVKMKEKGDIPEGYSVSREKKERFSLILESASTNQTSMYLCASSLSAGADTEAFFGQGTRLTVV.

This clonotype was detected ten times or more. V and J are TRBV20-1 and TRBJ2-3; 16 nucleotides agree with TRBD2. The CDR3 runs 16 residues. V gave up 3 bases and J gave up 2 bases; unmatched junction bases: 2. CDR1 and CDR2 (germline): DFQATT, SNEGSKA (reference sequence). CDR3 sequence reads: CSASGTSGGDTDTQYF. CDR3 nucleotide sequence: TGCAGTGCTAGCGGGACTAGCGGGGGGGACACAGATACGCAGTATTTT.

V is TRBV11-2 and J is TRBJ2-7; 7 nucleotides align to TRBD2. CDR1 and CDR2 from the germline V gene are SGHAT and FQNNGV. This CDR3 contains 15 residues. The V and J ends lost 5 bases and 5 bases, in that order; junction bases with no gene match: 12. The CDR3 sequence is CASSRTPGTMDEQYF. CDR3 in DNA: TGTGCCAGCAGCCGTACACCGGGGACTATGGACGAGCAGTACTTC.

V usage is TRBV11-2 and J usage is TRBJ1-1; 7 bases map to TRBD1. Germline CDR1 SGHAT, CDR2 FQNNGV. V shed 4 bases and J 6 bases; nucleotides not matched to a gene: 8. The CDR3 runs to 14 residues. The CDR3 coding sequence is TGTGCCAGCAGCTCGATAAGACAGGGCCCTGAAGCTTTCTTT. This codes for CASSSIRQGPEAFF.

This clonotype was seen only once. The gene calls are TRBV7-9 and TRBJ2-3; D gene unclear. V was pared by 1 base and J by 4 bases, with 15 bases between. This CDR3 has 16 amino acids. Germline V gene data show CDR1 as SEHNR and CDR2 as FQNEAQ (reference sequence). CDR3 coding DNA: TGTGCCAGCAGCTTAGATTGGGTATCTCAGGCAGATACGCAGTATTTT. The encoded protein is CASSLDWVSQADTQYF.